This T cell receptor beta chain is drawn from a study of cytomegalovirus exposure and HLA in healthy donors. Study overall: A prior analysis found fewer than 120 million unique TCR beta sequences from around 180 million T cells.

Study conclusions and caveats: A later analysis linked around 15,000 TCR beta sequences to HLA alleles at 0.05 false discovery rate. An analysis done earlier found most TCR beta V segments productive about 87% or about 30% of the time.

The PCR ran on 60 Vbeta and 13 Jbeta primers. Profiling relied on immunoSEQ multiplex PCR, and the TCRdb table lists in-frame clones only, not all of them. Here the sample spans about 150,000 clones, around 80% being singletons. The CDR3 is 13 residues long. Germline V gene lookup returns CDR1 MNHEY and CDR2 SMNVEV (reference sequence). The V end lost 3 bases, the J end lost 7 bases, and 10 bases lay between the germline ends. Turning to this clone: Its antigen is not identified.

The chain links TRBV27 to TRBJ1-5; maybe TRBD1 (5 bases). The sample was PBMCs. This TCR was recovered from a woman in her thirties or forties in good health and CMV-seropositive. The CDR3 DNA follows: TGTGCCAGCAGTTTTCAGGGAGGCCAGCCCCAGCATTTT. Translated, it gives CASSFQGGQPQHF.